This entry describes one TCR beta chain. These data are taken from a study of T cell responses to AZD1222 COVID-19 vaccine. Assay used: immunoSEQ multiplex PCR; TCRdb lists only in-frame clones, some missing. The sample contains about 88,000 clones, 85% to 90% of which appear only once. Germline-derived CDR1 and CDR2 are WSHSY and SAAADI. V dropped 5 bases and J dropped 13; count of bases not matched to a gene: 9. The CDR3 covers 14 residues. V gene TRBV10-2 combines with J gene TRBJ2-5; 14 bases are shared with TRBD2. The sequencing here drew on peripheral blood, taken 28 days after the second AZD1222 dose. The sequence derives from an adult who received the AZD1222 COVID-19 vaccine. CDR3 DNA: TGCGCCAGCAGTCCGGGGACTAGCGGGGGTTGGCGGTACTTC. The encoded protein is CASSPGTSGGWRYF.